What follows describes a single T cell receptor beta chain. The method was immunoSEQ multiplex PCR; TCRdb's version includes in-frame clones alone and lacks a portion of them. The profile shows fewer than 350,000 clones, less than 85% of them singletons. The J segment lost 5 bases and the V segment lost 5 bases, leaving 10 bases of the junction unmatched. The CDR3 is 16 amino acids. Germline CDR1 is PRHDT and CDR2 is FYEKMQ (reference sequence). Participants were aged roughly 18 to 90 years, lived in 20 to 25 US areas, and enrolled virtually. Cohorts were determined from participant-reported clinical history. The sample comes from a study of blood T cell repertoires in COVID-19. Looking at the study overall: Whether acute or convalescent, the COVID-19 samples came from the United States, Italy and Spain.

The source of this sequence is a woman aged 25 to 39 who had been exposed to COVID-19. This chain connects TRBV13 to TRBJ2-3, with 10 bases identical to TRBD2. Input material: PBMCs or T cells enriched from blood (not recorded which). CDR3 sequence reads: CASSPLAAGGEDTQYF. The CDR3 DNA sequence: TGTGCCAGCAGCCCACTCGCAGCGGGGGGGGAAGATACGCAGTATTTT.